These T cell receptor beta chains were read from a single sample in a study of Graves' ophthalmopathy and Graves' hyperthyroidism. TCRdb re-called the multiplex PCR reads with MiXCR, one entry per CDR3 protein. The table lists a few hundred thousand distinct CDR3 sequences, roughly 20% of them singletons. Material for sequencing was peripheral blood. These receptors were obtained from a woman younger than 35 with stable Graves' hyperthyroidism. Both conserved end residues are part of each CDR3. D genes are given only for firm matches. The size of a clone is reported for some rows only, either as once, few or many, or as a class for expanded clones.

v_call,d_call,j_call,clone_size,cdr3_length,cdr3_aa,cdr3_nt
TRBV6-2/TRBV6-3,TRBD2,TRBJ2-5,.,18,CASSYSLASGGSQETQYF,TGTGCCAGCAGTTACTCCTTGGCTAGCGGGGGGAGCCAAGAGACCCAGTACTTC
TRBV6-1,.,TRBJ1-2,.,14,CASSLGLSTYGYTF,TGTGCCAGCAGTCTGGGACTCTCAACCTATGGCTACACCTTC
TRBV12-3/TRBV12-4,.,TRBJ2-2,few,14,CASSSPENTGELLF,TGTGCCAGCAGTTCACCAGAGAACACCGGGGAGCTGTTGTTT
TRBV6-2/TRBV6-3,.,TRBJ2-7,many,14,CASSYSTDSYEQYF,TGTGCCAGCAGTTACTCCACGGACTCCTACGAGCAGTACTTC
TRBV6-5,.,TRBJ1-6,.,17,CASRYPAAGTYNSPLHF,TGTGCCAGCAGATACCCGGCGGCAGGGACCTATAATTCACCCCTCCACTTT
TRBV6-5,TRBD1,TRBJ1-1,many,15,CASSYGQGADTEAFF,TGTGCCAGCAGTTACGGACAGGGGGCCGACACTGAAGCTTTCTTT
TRBV7-8,.,TRBJ2-7,once,14,CASSLVPGAYEQYF,TGTGCCAGCAGCTTAGTGCCAGGAGCCTACGAGCAGTACTTC
TRBV15,TRBD2,TRBJ2-6,many,16,CATSRGSGGGANVLTF,TGTGCCACCAGCAGAGGAAGCGGGGGTGGGGCCAACGTCCTGACTTTC
TRBV3-1,TRBD1,TRBJ1-2,many,18,CASSQATRQGAPTYGYTF,TGTGCCAGCAGCCAGGCTACACGACAGGGGGCACCCACCTATGGCTACACCTTC
TRBV6-1,TRBD2,TRBJ2-5,few,16,CASSRTSPNTQETQYF,TGTGCCAGCAGTAGGACTAGTCCCAACACACAAGAGACCCAGTACTTC
TRBV2,.,TRBJ2-7,many,13,CASRDFNSYEQYF,TGTGCCAGCAGGGACTTCAACTCCTACGAGCAGTACTTC
TRBV11-2,TRBD1,TRBJ2-7,many,15,CASTPNRGPSYEQYF,TGTGCCAGCACCCCCAACAGGGGACCTTCCTACGAGCAGTACTTC
TRBV12-3/TRBV12-4,.,TRBJ1-2,.,13,CASAVGRVGGYTF,TGTGCCAGCGCCGTGGGGCGGGTGGGTGGCTACACCTTC
TRBV24-1,.,TRBJ1-1,many,13,CATHAGENTEAFF,TGTGCCACCCATGCCGGGGAAAACACTGAAGCTTTCTTT
TRBV20-1,TRBD1,TRBJ2-7,many,14,CSAIKGQSSYEQYF,TGCAGTGCTATAAAGGGACAGAGCTCCTACGAGCAGTACTTC
TRBV12-3/TRBV12-4,.,TRBJ2-5,many,13,CASTPGRQETQYF,TGTGCCAGCACCCCGGGACGGCAAGAGACCCAGTACTTC